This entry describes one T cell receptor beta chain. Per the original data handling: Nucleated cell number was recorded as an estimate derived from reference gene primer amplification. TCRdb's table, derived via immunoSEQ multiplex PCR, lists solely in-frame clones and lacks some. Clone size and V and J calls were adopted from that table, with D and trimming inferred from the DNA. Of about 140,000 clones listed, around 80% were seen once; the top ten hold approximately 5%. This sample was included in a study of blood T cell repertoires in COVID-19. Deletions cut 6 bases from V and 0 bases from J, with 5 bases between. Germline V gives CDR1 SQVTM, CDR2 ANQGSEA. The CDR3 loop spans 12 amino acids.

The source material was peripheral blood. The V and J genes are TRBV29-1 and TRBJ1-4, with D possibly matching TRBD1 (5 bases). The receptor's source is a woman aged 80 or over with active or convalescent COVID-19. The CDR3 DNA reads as TGCAGCGTAGGGGCAACTAATGAAAAACTGTTTTTT. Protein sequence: CSVGATNEKLFF.